Below are 7 T cell receptor beta chains sequenced from a single sample in a study of blood T cell repertoires in COVID-19. Using immunoSEQ multiplex PCR, the repertoire was profiled, and TCRdb retains in-frame clones only, with some absent. The profile covers around 310,000 clones, with around nine tenths appearing a single time and 6.5% to 8% taken by the ten largest. The sequencing sample was made of peripheral blood. Receptors were obtained from a woman aged 25 to 39 with COVID-19, enrolled during active disease.

The V and J genes are TRBV19 and TRBJ1-5; the D gene is possibly TRBD1 (6 bases). CDR3 length: 12 amino acids. Trimming left V 6 bases short and J 4 bases short, with 7 bases between. CDR1 and CDR2 from the germline V gene are LNHDA and SQIVND (reference sequence). The CDR3 region is CASRDRNQPQHF. CDR3 nucleotide sequence: TGTGCCAGTAGGGACAGAAATCAGCCCCAGCATTTT.

This chain connects TRBV12-5 to TRBJ2-3, with a weak D call TRBD2 (5 bases). Germline V gene data show CDR1 as LGHNT and CDR2 as FRNRAP. The CDR3 covers 14 residues. V was clipped by 5 bases and J by 3 bases, with 12 bases between them. The CDR3 spells CASGTGWETDTQYF. Here the CDR3 DNA reads TGTGCTAGTGGTACCGGCTGGGAGACAGATACGCAGTATTTT.

This chain uses TRBV7-8 with TRBJ2-7; D perhaps matches TRBD2 (5 bases). V lost 5 bases, J lost 5 bases, and 16 bases lay in between. In germline, CDR1 is SGHVS, CDR2 FQNEAQ. This CDR3 has 14 residues. The CDR3 DNA sequence: TGTGCCAGCAGCCCAGTCAGAGGGAGTAACGAGCAGTACTTC. Amino acid sequence: CASSPVRGSNEQYF.

As to this clone: Relative to the germline gene, one junction end is altered; a read error may explain this. The chain has TRBV6-1 and TRBJ1-6; D is ambiguous. The CDR3 is made up of 15 amino acids. Germline-derived CDR1 and CDR2 are MNHNS and SASEGT. The CDR3 DNA reads as TGTGCCAGCAGCGAAGAAAAGAGGGATAATTCACCCCTCCACTTT. The encoded protein is CASSEEKRDNSPLHF.

The chain employs TRBV6-1 and TRBJ1-5; 7 positions match TRBD1. The CDR3 consists of 17 residues. Germline CDR1 is MNHNS and CDR2 is SASEGT. V shed 0 bases and J 1 base; nucleotides not matched to a gene: 6. CDR3 sequence reads: CASSEARGRGSNQPQHF. As DNA, the CDR3 is TGTGCCAGCAGTGAAGCGAGAGGCAGGGGGAGCAATCAGCCCCAGCATTTT.

The chain joins TRBV30 to TRBJ2-1; no clear D. V lost 1 base to trimming and J lost 5 bases, with 3 bases between them. Looked up from germline, CDR1 is GTSNPN and CDR2 is SVGIG (reference sequence). The CDR3 is 11 residues long. DNA for the CDR3: TGTGCCTGGAGTGCAAACAATGAGCAGTTCTTC. Encoded protein: CAWSANNEQFF.

V and J are TRBV9 and TRBJ2-3; D gene ambiguous. Germline V lookup: CDR1 SGDLS, CDR2 YYNGEE. Trimming pared 3 bases from V and 1 base from J, leaving 3 bases between. This CDR3 has 12 residues. The CDR3 DNA follows: TGTGCCAGCAGCGGGCGCACAGATACGCAGTATTTT. Its protein product is CASSGRTDTQYF.